A selection of T cell receptor beta chains follows, all from one sample in a study of cytotoxic CD8 clonotypes in ibrutinib-treated CLL. This table comes from immunoSEQ multiplex PCR, and its TCRdb copy is limited to in-frame clones, with some not included. The sample records around 20,000 clones, roughly 80% being singletons. Material: PBMCs, obtained before ibrutinib treatment. These receptors all come from a human donor with chronic lymphocytic leukemia. CDR3s include the opening cysteine and the closing phenylalanine or tryptophan. The order of the fields is clone size, J gene, V gene, CDR3 protein. Size is omitted from some rows. Given values are once, few, many or a class for expanded clones.

abundance: .; j_gene: TRBJ1-3; v_gene: TRBV7-2; CDR3aa: CASSLEYRAGNTIYF
abundance: once; j_gene: TRBJ2-2; v_gene: TRBV4-3; CDR3aa: CASSQDKEGAGELFF
abundance: .; j_gene: TRBJ2-7; v_gene: TRBV28; CDR3aa: CASTPGGSSSYEQYF
abundance: once; j_gene: TRBJ1-1; v_gene: TRBV18; CDR3aa: CASSPQGADTEAFF
abundance: .; j_gene: TRBJ1-2; v_gene: TRBV7-2; CDR3aa: CASSSIGAGQRYGYTF
abundance: .; j_gene: TRBJ2-5; v_gene: TRBV4-1; CDR3aa: CASSHPGLAGGPRQETQYF
abundance: .; j_gene: TRBJ2-1; v_gene: TRBV19; CDR3aa: CASSAASGNEQFF
abundance: .; j_gene: TRBJ1-3; v_gene: TRBV7-9; CDR3aa: CASSPNGSGNTIYF
abundance: .; j_gene: TRBJ1-1; v_gene: TRBV7-8; CDR3aa: CASSLSVGGPEAFF
abundance: .; j_gene: TRBJ1-4; v_gene: TRBV28; CDR3aa: CASSSPLTDPDEKLFF
abundance: .; j_gene: TRBJ2-5; v_gene: TRBV9; CDR3aa: CASSPSVAGETQYF